This T cell receptor (beta chain) is from a study of PD-1 blockade in classical Hodgkin lymphoma. Germline V CDR1 and CDR2: MDHEN, SYDVKM. V lost 6 bases, J lost 8 bases, and 17 bases lay in between. The CDR3 runs to 14 residues. Using immunoSEQ multiplex PCR, the repertoire was profiled, and TCRdb retains in-frame clones only, with some absent. The sample lists 9,500 to 10,000 clones, under 80% occurring once. Stated time point: cycle 4 day 1 (C4D1), after less than seven weeks of nivolumab. Relapses following autologous stem cell transplantation were seen in all patients, with brentuximab vedotin exposure varying. Thawed PBMCs were subjected to magnetic negative selection, which yielded isolated CD8+ T cells.

J is TRBJ2-1 and V is TRBV28; no clear D gene. This TCR was recovered from a human donor with classical Hodgkin lymphoma. This sample comprised CD8+ T cells from blood, obtained before the fourth cycle of nivolumab. The CDR3 coding sequence is TGTGCCAGCAGCCCGACGGTTTTCGGCGATGAGCAGTTCTTC. Its translation: CASSPTVFGDEQFF.